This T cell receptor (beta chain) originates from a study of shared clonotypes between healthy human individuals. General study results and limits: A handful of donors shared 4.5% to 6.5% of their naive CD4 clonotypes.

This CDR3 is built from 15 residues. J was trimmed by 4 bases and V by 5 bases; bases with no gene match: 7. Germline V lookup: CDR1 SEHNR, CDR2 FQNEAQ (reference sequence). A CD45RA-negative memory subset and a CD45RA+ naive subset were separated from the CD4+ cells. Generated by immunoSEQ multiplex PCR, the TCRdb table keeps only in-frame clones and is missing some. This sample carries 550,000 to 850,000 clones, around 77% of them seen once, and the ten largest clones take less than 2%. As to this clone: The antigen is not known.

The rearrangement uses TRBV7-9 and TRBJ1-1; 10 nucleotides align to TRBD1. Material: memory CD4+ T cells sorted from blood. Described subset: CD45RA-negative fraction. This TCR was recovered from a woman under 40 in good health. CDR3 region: CASSRGQGSGTEAFF. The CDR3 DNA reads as TGTGCCAGCAGCCGGGGACAGGGGTCGGGCACTGAAGCTTTCTTT.